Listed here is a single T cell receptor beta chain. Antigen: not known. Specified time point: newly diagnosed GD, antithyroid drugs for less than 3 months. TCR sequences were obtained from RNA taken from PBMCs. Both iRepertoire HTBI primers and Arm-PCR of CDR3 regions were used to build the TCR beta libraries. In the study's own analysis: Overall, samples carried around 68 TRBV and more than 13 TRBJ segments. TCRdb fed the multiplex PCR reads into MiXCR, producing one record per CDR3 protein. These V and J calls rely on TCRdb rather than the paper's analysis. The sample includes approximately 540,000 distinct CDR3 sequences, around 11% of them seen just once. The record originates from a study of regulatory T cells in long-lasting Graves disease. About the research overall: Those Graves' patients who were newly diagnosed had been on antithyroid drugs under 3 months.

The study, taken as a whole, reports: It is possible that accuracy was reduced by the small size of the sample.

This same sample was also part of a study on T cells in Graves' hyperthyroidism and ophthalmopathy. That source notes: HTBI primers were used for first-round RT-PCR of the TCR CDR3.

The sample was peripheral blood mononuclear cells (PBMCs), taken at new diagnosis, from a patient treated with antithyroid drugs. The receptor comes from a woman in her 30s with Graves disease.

The CDR3 region is CASSDRQGPNNEQFF. CDR3 sequence (DNA): TGCGCCAGCAGTGACCGCCAGGGACCGAACAATGAGCAGTTCTTC. This chain uses TRBV10-2 with TRBJ2-1; either TRBD1 or TRBD2 may fit D (5 bases each). The CDR3 has 15 amino acids. The germline V gene encodes CDR1 WSHSY and CDR2 SAAADI. Between the trimmed V and J ends, which lost 3 bases and 5 bases, there was a span of 14 bases.